This passage covers 15 T cell receptor beta chains from one sample sequenced in a study of cytomegalovirus exposure and HLA in healthy donors. The PCR employed 60 Vbeta primers together with 13 Jbeta primers. The method was immunoSEQ multiplex PCR; TCRdb's version includes in-frame clones alone and lacks a portion of them. The sample yields about 140,000 clones, 80% seen once. The sequenced sample was PBMCs. The source of these receptors is a man in his forties or fifties in good health and CMV-seronegative.

The chain employs TRBV5-4 and TRBJ1-3; TRBD1 matches at 11 bases. From germline, CDR1 is SGHNT and CDR2 YYREEE (reference sequence). Losses at the gene ends were 0 bases for V and 4 bases for J; bases not matched to a gene: 6. There are 17 residues in the CDR3. CDR3 amino acids: CASSLVADRGRGNTIYF. Written as DNA, the CDR3 is TGTGCCAGCAGCTTGGTAGCGGACAGGGGGCGAGGAAACACCATATATTTT.

This rearrangement joins TRBV13 to TRBJ2-1, with D possibly TRBD2 on 6 matching bases. Germline lookup yields CDR1 PRHDT and CDR2 FYEKMQ (reference sequence). Between the trimmed V and J ends, which lost 5 bases and 4 bases, there was a span of 12 bases. The CDR3 has 14 amino acids. The chain's CDR3 is CASSNSRGYNEQFF. In nucleotides, the CDR3 is TGTGCCAGCAGCAATTCCCGGGGGTACAATGAGCAGTTCTTC.

V usage is TRBV4-3 and J usage is TRBJ1-2; the match to TRBD1 covers 7 bases. This CDR3 contains 15 residues. Germline CDR1 is LGHNA and CDR2 is YSLEER. Trimming at V came to 1 base and at J to 7 bases, leaving 9 bases not matched to a gene. In nucleotides, the CDR3 is TGCGCCAGCAGCCAAGTAACGCAGGGGGGAGTTGGCTACACCTTC. Protein product: CASSQVTQGGVGYTF.

The chain carries TRBV11-3 and TRBJ2-2; tentatively, D is TRBD1 (5 bases). This CDR3 has 15 amino acids. The germline V and J ends were trimmed by 1 base and 5 bases, with 11 bases remaining between them. Germline CDR1 is SGHNT and CDR2 is YENEEA. The DNA of the CDR3 is TGTGCCAGCAGCTTAGGACAGATGCCTACCGGGGAGCTGTTTTTT. As protein: CASSLGQMPTGELFF. The full variable domain, with the rest looked up from reference TRBV11-3 and TRBJ2-2, is EAGVVQSPRYKIIEKKQPVAFWCNPISGHNTLYWYLQNLGQGPELLIRYENEEAVDDSQLPKDRFSAERLKGVDSTLKIQPAELGDSAVYLCASSLGQMPTGELFFGEGSRLTVL.

This clone appeared a few times. The chain has TRBV5-4 and TRBJ2-1; 9 bases agree with TRBD1. J lost 7 bases, V lost 0 bases, and 5 bases had no gene match. This CDR3 comprises 15 residues. Germline V gene sequence: CDR1 SGHNT, CDR2 YYREEE (reference sequence). The CDR3 loop is CASSLVTGGGNEQFF. In DNA form, the CDR3 reads TGTGCCAGCAGCTTGGTAACAGGGGGCGGGAATGAGCAGTTCTTC. The whole variable domain, filled in from reference TRBV5-4 and TRBJ2-1, reads ETGVTQSPTHLIKTRGQQVTLRCSSQSGHNTVSWYQQALGQGPQFIFQYYREEENGRGNFPPRFSGLQFPNYSSELNVNALELDDSALYLCASSLVTGGGNEQFFGPGTRLTVL.

The rearrangement uses TRBV19 and TRBJ2-3; D unresolved. The CDR3 totals 13 residues. Germline loops: CDR1 LNHDA, CDR2 SQIVND (reference sequence). Trimming left V 3 bases short and J 2 bases short, with 6 bases between. DNA of the CDR3: TGTGCCAGTAGTATGAGCCCCACAGATACGCAGTATTTT. Translating it yields CASSMSPTDTQYF. Together with reference TRBV19 and TRBJ2-3, the CDR3 gives the full variable domain: DGGITQSPKYLFRKEGQNVTLSCEQNLNHDAMYWYRQDPGQGLRLIYYSQIVNDFQKGDIAEGYSVSREKKESFPLTVTSAQKNPTAFYLCASSMSPTDTQYFGPGTRLTVL.

The gene calls are TRBV2 and TRBJ2-1, with 9 bases lining up with TRBD2. The CDR3 contains 15 residues. Germline V lookup: CDR1 SNHLY, CDR2 FYNNEI. With 2 bases clipped from V and 6 bases from J, the junction kept 5 bases outside the gene matches. In nucleotides, the CDR3 is TGTGCCAGCAGTGAATTGCGGGGGGGCCCCAATGAGCAGTTCTTC. This gives the protein CASSELRGGPNEQFF.

The chain recombines TRBV28 with TRBJ1-1; no clear D gene. The germline V and J ends were trimmed by 5 bases and 5 bases, with 12 bases remaining between them. Germline loops: CDR1 MDHEN, CDR2 SYDVKM. This CDR3 region has 13 residues. CDR3 sequence reads: CASSPQTRTEAFF. The CDR3 coding sequence is TGTGCCAGCAGTCCTCAGACACGTACTGAAGCTTTCTTT. The variable domain in full, with the rest retrieved from reference TRBV28 and TRBJ1-1, is DVKVTQSSRYLVKRTGEKVFLECVQDMDHENMFWYRQDPGLGLRLIYFSYDVKMKEKGDIPEGYSVSREKKERFSLILESASTNQTSMYLCASSPQTRTEAFFGQGTRLTVV.

This clone was observed a few times. The J gene is TRBJ2-3, the V gene TRBV5-8, with D possibly being TRBD2 (6 bases). V lost 1 base and J lost 2, with 11 bases in between. CDR3 size: 15 residues. The germline V gene has CDR1 SGHTS and CDR2 YDEGEE. In DNA form, the CDR3 reads TGTGCCAGCAGCTTGTTAGGGACTCCCACAGATACGCAGTATTTT. Translated: CASSLLGTPTDTQYF.

The chain joins TRBV7-9 to TRBJ2-1; 8 bases match TRBD2. Germline values: CDR1 SEHNR, CDR2 FQNEAQ (reference sequence). This CDR3 has 14 residues. V dropped 3 bases and J dropped 8; count of bases not matched to a gene: 6. The CDR3 here is CASSLTGGNDEQFF. The CDR3 DNA reads as TGTGCCAGCAGCTTGACGGGGGGGAATGATGAGCAGTTCTTC.

The chain links TRBV9 to TRBJ1-1; TRBD1 matches at 11 bases. CDR1 SGDLS and CDR2 YYNGEE come from the germline V gene. This CDR3 contains 16 residues. With 4 bases clipped from V and 5 bases from J, the junction kept 10 bases outside the gene matches. The CDR3 spells CASSLLDRGLRTEAFF. In DNA, the CDR3 is TGTGCCAGCAGCTTGCTGGACAGGGGGCTTCGGACTGAAGCTTTCTTT. Full variable domain (outside the CDR3, taken from reference TRBV9 and TRBJ1-1): DSGVTQTPKHLITATGQRVTLRCSPRSGDLSVYWYQQSLDQGLQFLIQYYNGEERAKGNILERFSAQQFPDLHSELNLSSLELGDSALYFCASSLLDRGLRTEAFFGQGTRLTVV.

This chain uses TRBV7-2 with TRBJ2-7; D gene unclear. Trimming removed 0 bases at V and 2 bases at J, with 17 bases between. Germline V gene lookup returns CDR1 SGHTA and CDR2 FQGNSA. The CDR3 extends over 17 amino acids. CDR3 loop: CASSLALSQVKTYEQYF. CDR3 bases: TGTGCCAGCAGCTTAGCGCTTAGCCAAGTGAAAACCTACGAGCAGTACTTC.

The V and J genes are TRBV4-1 and TRBJ2-7; the D gene is possibly TRBD2 (6 bases). This CDR3 region has 16 residues. V was shortened by 4 bases and J by 0 bases, with 16 bases between the two germline ends. The germline V gene has CDR1 MGHRA and CDR2 YSYEKL. CDR3 in DNA: TGCGCCAGCAGCCCGCGCGGGACTTTAAACTCCTACGAGCAGTACTTC. It specifies CASSPRGTLNSYEQYF.

This chain links TRBV5-1 with TRBJ2-5; the D is unclear. Trimming took 2 bases from V and 0 from J, leaving 8 bases between them. This CDR3 contains 14 residues. The germline V gene has CDR1 SGHRS and CDR2 YFSETQ. The CDR3 nucleotides read TGCGCCAGCAGCTTCACACAGTACCAAGAGACCCAGTACTTC. Translation: CASSFTQYQETQYF.

This chain links TRBV7-2 with TRBJ2-5; possible D gene TRBD2, 6 bases. The assigned J gene may be wrong: the sequence end matches TRBJ2-7 better. This CDR3 region has 16 residues. Germline V CDR1 and CDR2: SGHTA, FQGNSA. CDR3 loop: CASSFSAVLRGYEQYF. In nucleotides, the CDR3 is TGTGCCAGCAGCTTTTCCGCGGTCCTCCGGGGGTACGAGCAGTACTTC.